This TCR beta chain was identified during a study of cytomegalovirus exposure and HLA in healthy donors. Whole-study results and caveats: What a later analysis reportedly showed was that an Asian-associated ancestry cluster had fewer N-insertions than the roughly 670-donor mean. Follow-up analysis seemed to connect common viral pathogens with several of the most significant clusters identified.

For this clone: Its antigen remains unidentified.

Germline loops: CDR1 SGHKS, CDR2 YYEKEE (reference sequence). Trimming took 7 bases from V and 6 from J, leaving 10 bases between them. The CDR3 length is 12 residues. The PCR contained 60 Vbeta and 13 Jbeta primers. Measured with immunoSEQ multiplex PCR; TCRdb has only the in-frame clones, and not every one. Among about 130,000 clones, more than 60% were seen once, and the ten largest hold over 2%. Sequencing input: PBMCs. The gene calls are TRBV5-5 and TRBJ2-2; weak D call: TRBD1 (5 bases). The sequence derives from a woman aged 40 to 50 in good health and CMV-seropositive. CDR3 sequence: CASGRVAGELFF. For the CDR3, the DNA is TGTGCCAGCGGCAGGGTTGCCGGGGAGCTGTTTTTT.